The next 27 T cell receptor beta chains were all read from a single sample in a study of CD8+ T cells in alopecia areata. Extracted RNA was reverse transcribed into cDNA, the sequencing template. Some clones are missing from TCRdb's copy, which holds only in-frame ones; the method was immunoSEQ multiplex PCR. The sample shows hundreds of thousands of clones, 67% of them seen only once. The source material was CD4+ T cells sorted from blood, sampled at week 0. These receptors were taken from a human donor with alopecia areata.

The table lists this clone with a count of one. The V call is TRBV6-4, the J call TRBJ1-1, with TRBD1 matching 11 bases. Germline V gene lookup returns CDR1 MRHNA and CDR2 SNTAGT. CDR3 length: 16 residues. The junction had 11 bases not matched to a gene; V was cut back by 6 bases and J by 5 bases. CDR3 DNA: TGTGCCAGCAGGCGGACAGGGGGCCCGATTGGAACTGAAGCTTTCTTT. The encoded protein is CASRRTGGPIGTEAFF.

The V and J genes are TRBV5-1 and TRBJ2-2, with D hard to call. CDR1 is SGHRS and CDR2 is YFSETQ in the germline V gene. The CDR3 runs to 13 residues. Trimming removed 1 base from V and 4 bases from J, with 5 bases in between. CDR3 sequence (DNA): TGCGCCAGCAGCTTGCGGCCCACCGGGGAGCTGTTTTTT. Its protein product is CASSLRPTGELFF.

This clone appeared a few times. The CDR3 is CSVGQGGREQYF. The CDR3 DNA sequence: TGCAGCGTAGGACAGGGAGGGCGCGAGCAGTACTTC. This chain connects TRBV29-1 to TRBJ2-7; maybe TRBD1 (8 bases). The length of the CDR3 is 12 residues. Trimming took 6 bases from V and 6 from J, leaving 15 bases between them. Germline CDR1 reads SQVTM; CDR2 reads ANQGSEA.

The chain employs TRBV18 and TRBJ2-7; 7 bases are shared with TRBD2. Germline trimming cut 2 bases from V and 1 base from J; bases unmatched to any gene: 8. This CDR3 spans 16 amino acids. Germline-derived CDR1 and CDR2 are KGHSH and LQKENI. The CDR3, as DNA: TGTGCCAGCTCACCAAGCGCGGGGGACTTATCCTACGAGCAGTACTTC. Translating gives CASSPSAGDLSYEQYF.

The chain carries TRBV7-6 and TRBJ2-5; 12 bases map to TRBD1. V lost 5 bases, J lost 3 bases, and 7 bases stayed unmatched. CDR1 is SGHVS and CDR2 is FNYEAQ in the germline V gene. CDR3 length: 16 residues. The CDR3 coding sequence is TGTGCCAGCAGCGTACCGGGACAGGGGGCGAAAGAGACCCAGTACTTC. This encodes CASSVPGQGAKETQYF.

There are a few counts of this clone. The chain joins TRBV7-9 to TRBJ2-2; no clear D. Germline loops: CDR1 SEHNR, CDR2 FQNEAQ (reference sequence). The CDR3 totals 15 residues. Trimming took 5 bases from V and 4 from J, leaving 14 bases between them. The CDR3 bases are TGTGCCAGCAGCCCACATACGACTGGCACCGGGGAGCTGTTTTTT. Translated: CASSPHTTGTGELFF. The variable domain in full, with the rest retrieved from reference TRBV7-9 and TRBJ2-2, is DTGVSQNPRHKITKRGQNVTFRCDPISEHNRLYWYRQTLGQGPEFLTYFQNEAQLEKSRLLSDRFSAERPKGSFSTLEIQRTEQGDSAMYLCASSPHTTGTGELFFGEGSRLTVL.

This sequence joins TRBV4-1 and TRBJ2-5, with TRBD1 identical over 9 bases. This CDR3 is 15 amino acids long. Germline V gene sequence: CDR1 MGHRA, CDR2 YSYEKL. V lost 3 bases to trimming and J lost 4 bases; unmatched junction nucleotides: 6. CDR3 residues: CASSQSPGQGETQYF. For the CDR3, the DNA is TGCGCCAGCAGCCAGAGCCCGGGACAGGGAGAGACCCAGTACTTC.

CDR3 loop: CASSPGTGTYEQYF. The DNA of the CDR3 is TGCGCCAGCAGCCCCGGGACAGGGACCTACGAGCAGTACTTC. The genes are TRBV5-1 and TRBJ2-7, with 9 bases lining up with TRBD1. The J segment lost 2 bases and the V segment lost 4 bases, leaving 4 bases of the junction unmatched. Germline CDR1 reads SGHRS; CDR2 reads YFSETQ. The CDR3 runs 14 residues.

The table lists this clone with a few counts. The V call is TRBV10-3, the J call TRBJ1-2; D not resolved. V lost 6 bases, J lost 4 bases, and 12 bases lay in between. The CDR3 extends over 13 amino acids. Germline V gene sequence: CDR1 ENHRY, CDR2 SYGVKD. DNA of the CDR3: TGTGCCATCAGCTCCGAATCGGGCTATGGCTACACCTTC. This sequence encodes CAISSESGYGYTF.

Comment on this clone: Other DNA sequences of this sample code for an identical CDR3. CDR3 protein: CSGGDTGELFF. The CDR3 coding sequence is TGCAGCGGCGGAGACACCGGGGAGCTGTTTTTT. The chain recombines TRBV29-1 with TRBJ2-2; D ambiguous. The V end was cut by 7 bases, the J end by 3 bases, with 6 bases between. Germline V gene data show CDR1 as SQVTM and CDR2 as ANQGSEA. The CDR3 runs to 11 residues.

This chain connects TRBV7-2 to TRBJ2-7; D unresolved. Germline CDR1 reads SGHTA; CDR2 reads FQGNSA. The CDR3 consists of 15 residues. V lost 0 bases and J lost 0, with 9 bases in between. CDR3 bases: TGTGCCAGCAGCTTAGCCCCAGGATTCTCCTACGAGCAGTACTTC. It codes for CASSLAPGFSYEQYF. The complete variable domain, with remaining parts taken from reference TRBV7-2 and TRBJ2-7, reads GAGVSQSPSNKVTEKGKDVELRCDPISGHTALYWYRQSLGQGLEFLIYFQGNSAPDKSGLPSDRFSAERTGGSVSTLTIQRTQQEDSAVYLCASSLAPGFSYEQYFGPGTRLTVT.

About this clone: Different DNA sequences within this sample yield the same CDR3. The chain employs TRBV30 and TRBJ2-2; D ambiguous. The CDR3 extends over 14 amino acids. Germline V lookup: CDR1 GTSNPN, CDR2 SVGIG (reference sequence). V lost 0 bases and J lost 0, with 5 bases in between. The CDR3 spells CAWSVLPNTGELFF. As DNA, the CDR3 is TGTGCCTGGAGTGTCCTCCCGAACACCGGGGAGCTGTTTTTT.

This clone was seen only a few times. V usage is TRBV30 and J usage is TRBJ1-5; D is ambiguous. From germline, CDR1 is GTSNPN and CDR2 SVGIG (reference sequence). The CDR3 has 13 residues. V lost 2 bases and J 7 bases, leaving 12 bases between the germline ends. CDR3 bases: TGTGCCTGGAGTTCGGGCCTATCCCAGCCCCAGCATTTT. Protein: CAWSSGLSQPQHF.

The V gene is TRBV29-1, the J gene TRBJ2-1, with D perhaps matching TRBD2 (6 bases). Between the trimmed V and J ends, which lost 7 bases and 6 bases, there was a span of 13 bases. The CDR3 sequence is 12 residues long. Germline assignment: CDR1 SQVTM and CDR2 ANQGSEA. CDR3 residues: CSASGLLNEQFF. CDR3 DNA: TGCAGCGCGTCGGGACTCCTCAATGAGCAGTTCTTC.

The chain is built from TRBV2 and TRBJ1-2, with 9 bases aligning to TRBD1. With V trimmed by 6 bases and J by 7 bases, 3 bases remained unmatched. The CDR3 sequence is 12 residues long. CDR1 and CDR2 from the germline V gene are SNHLY and FYNNEI. CDR3 coding DNA: TGTGCCAGCAGCCGGGACAGGGCTGGCTACACCTTC. Protein: CASSRDRAGYTF.

V gene TRBV30 combines with J gene TRBJ1-1; D gene ambiguous. The V gene lost 4 bases and the J gene lost 0 bases, with 15 bases spanning the gap. The germline CDR1 and CDR2 sequences are GTSNPN and SVGIG (reference sequence). The CDR3 covers 15 residues. CDR3 loop: CAWIPWHLMNTEAFF. The CDR3 DNA is TGTGCCTGGATCCCTTGGCACCTGATGAACACTGAAGCTTTCTTT. Full variable domain (missing parts from reference TRBV30 and TRBJ1-1): SQTIHQWPATLVQPVGSPLSLECTVEGTSNPNLYWYRQAAGRGLQLLFYSVGIGQISSEVPQNLSASRPQDRQFILSSKKLLLSDSGFYLCAWIPWHLMNTEAFFGQGTRLTVV.

V is TRBV2 and J is TRBJ1-2; 7 bases match TRBD1. In germline, CDR1 is SNHLY, CDR2 FYNNEI. The CDR3 sequence is 14 residues long. V lost 4 bases and J lost 3; bases outside the gene matches: 5. CDR3 nucleotides: TGTGCCAGCAGTGGACAGGGAAATTACTATGGCTACACCTTC. Translating it yields CASSGQGNYYGYTF.

The gene calls are TRBV11-2 and TRBJ2-2; perhaps TRBD2 as D (6 bases). The germline V gene encodes CDR1 SGHAT and CDR2 FQNNGV. The CDR3 length is 14 residues. Trimming cost V 2 bases and J 4 bases, with 8 bases left between them. The CDR3, as DNA: TGTGCCAGCAGCTTATCCGGGGGCACCGGGGAGCTGTTTTTT. It specifies CASSLSGGTGELFF.

This chain uses TRBV30 with TRBJ2-1; 11 bases match TRBD1. Germline CDR1 reads GTSNPN; CDR2 reads SVGIG (reference sequence). The junction had 7 bases not matched to a gene; V was cut back by 5 bases and J by 7 bases. This CDR3 has 14 amino acids. The CDR3 reads CAWGGQGARNEQFF. In DNA, the CDR3 is TGTGCCTGGGGTGGACAGGGGGCAAGAAATGAGCAGTTCTTC.

CDR3: CASSPHAGTSNSPLHF. The CDR3 coding sequence is TGTGCCAGCAGCCCCCATGCAGGGACTAGCAATTCACCCCTCCACTTT. The chain joins TRBV2 to TRBJ1-6, with D perhaps matching TRBD1 (5 bases). This CDR3 contains 16 residues. V was trimmed by 6 bases and J by 7 bases, leaving 19 bases between them. The germline gives CDR1 SNHLY, CDR2 FYNNEI. The full variable domain, completed using reference TRBV2 and TRBJ1-6, is EPEVTQTPSHQVTQMGQEVILRCVPISNHLYFYWYRQILGQKVEFLVSFYNNEISEKSEIFDDQFSVERPDGSNFTLKIRSTKLEDSAMYFCASSPHAGTSNSPLHFGNGTRLTVT.

The CDR3 nucleotides are TGTGCCTGGAGTGTACTTTTGCATGGCTACACCTTC. Translated, it gives CAWSVLLHGYTF. The V call is TRBV30, the J call TRBJ1-2; D is unresolved. V was cut by 0 bases and J by 6 bases, with 8 bases left in between. This CDR3 is built from 12 residues. Germline-derived CDR1 and CDR2 are GTSNPN and SVGIG (reference sequence). Using reference TRBV30 and TRBJ1-2 for the parts outside the CDR3, the full variable domain is SQTIHQWPATLVQPVGSPLSLECTVEGTSNPNLYWYRQAAGRGLQLLFYSVGIGQISSEVPQNLSASRPQDRQFILSSKKLLLSDSGFYLCAWSVLLHGYTFGSGTRLTVV.

This clone was picked up a small number of times. CDR3 in amino acids: CASSAKTVGEQYF. DNA for the CDR3: TGTGCCAGCAGTGCCAAGACCGTGGGCGAGCAGTACTTC. The rearrangement joins TRBV25-1 to TRBJ2-7; no clear D gene. CDR3 length: 13 amino acids. Per the germline V gene, CDR1 is MGHDK and CDR2 is SYGVNS. V gave up 4 bases and J gave up 6 bases, with 13 bases separating them.

The chain links TRBV27 to TRBJ2-6, with 7 bases identical to TRBD1. Germline V lookup: CDR1 MNHEY, CDR2 SMNVEV (reference sequence). The CDR3 is 15 residues long. J gave up 2 bases and V 8 bases, and 6 bases lay outside the gene matches. The CDR3 bases are TGTGCCAGCGCCCACAGGGGAACTGGGGCCAACGTCCTGACTTTC. It encodes CASAHRGTGANVLTF.

The genes are TRBV29-1 and TRBJ2-5; TRBD1 is a possible D gene (6 bases). V shed 5 bases and J shed 4 bases, with 17 bases lying between them. Germline CDR1 is SQVTM and CDR2 is ANQGSEA. The CDR3 totals 14 residues. The CDR3 DNA sequence: TGCAGCGTTTCGTTGGGGGCCCTAGGAGAGACCCAGTACTTC. Encoded protein: CSVSLGALGETQYF.

This rearrangement joins TRBV4-2 to TRBJ2-1, with 13 bases matching TRBD2. Germline V gives CDR1 LGHNA, CDR2 YNFKEQ. This CDR3 is 18 amino acids long. Losses at the gene ends were 4 bases for V and 0 bases for J; bases not matched to a gene: 6. CDR3 in amino acids: CASSRLAGGQNSYNEQFF. Here the CDR3 DNA reads TGTGCCAGCAGCCGACTAGCGGGGGGCCAGAACTCCTACAATGAGCAGTTCTTC.

The gene calls are TRBV30 and TRBJ1-6, with TRBD1 matching over 7 bases. Germline assignment: CDR1 GTSNPN and CDR2 SVGIG (reference sequence). The junction had 5 bases not matched to a gene; V was cut back by 5 bases and J by 7 bases. The CDR3 has 13 residues. CDR3 in DNA: TGTGCCTGGCGGGGACAGTCGAATTCACCCCTCCACTTT. It is translated as CAWRGQSNSPLHF.

Only a few counts were recorded for this clone. The rearrangement uses TRBV9 and TRBJ2-3; tentatively, D is TRBD1 or TRBD2 (5 bases each). CDR3 length: 14 residues. The V gene lost 0 bases and the J gene lost 4 bases, with 9 bases spanning the gap. The germline V gene has CDR1 SGDLS and CDR2 YYNGEE. CDR3 loop: CASSVVGASDTQYF. DNA of the CDR3: TGTGCCAGCAGCGTAGTCGGGGCTTCAGATACGCAGTATTTT.